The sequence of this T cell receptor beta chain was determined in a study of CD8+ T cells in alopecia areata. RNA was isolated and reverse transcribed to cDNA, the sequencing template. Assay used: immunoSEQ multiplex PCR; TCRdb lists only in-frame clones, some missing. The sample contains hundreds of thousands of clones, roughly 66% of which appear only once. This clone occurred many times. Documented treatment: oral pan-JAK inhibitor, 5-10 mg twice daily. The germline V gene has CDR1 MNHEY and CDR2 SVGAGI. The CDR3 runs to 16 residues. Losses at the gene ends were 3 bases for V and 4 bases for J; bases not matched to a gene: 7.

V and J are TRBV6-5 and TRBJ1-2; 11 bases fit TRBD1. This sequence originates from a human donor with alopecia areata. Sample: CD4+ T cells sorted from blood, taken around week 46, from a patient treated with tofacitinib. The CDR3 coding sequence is TGTGCCAGCAGTTATATCCGGACAGGGGGCGGCTATGGCTACACCTTC. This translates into CASSYIRTGGGYGYTF.